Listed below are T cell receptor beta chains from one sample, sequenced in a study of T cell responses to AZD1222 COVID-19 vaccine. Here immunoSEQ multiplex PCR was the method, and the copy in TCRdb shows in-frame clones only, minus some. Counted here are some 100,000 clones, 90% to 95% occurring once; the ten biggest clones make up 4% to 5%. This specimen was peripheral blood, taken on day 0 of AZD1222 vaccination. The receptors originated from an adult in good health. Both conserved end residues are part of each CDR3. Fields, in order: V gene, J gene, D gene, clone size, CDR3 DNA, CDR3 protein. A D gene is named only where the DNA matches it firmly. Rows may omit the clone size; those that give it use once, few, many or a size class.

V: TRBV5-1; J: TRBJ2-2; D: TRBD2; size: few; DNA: TGCGCCAGCAGCTCCCCCGGGGGGTGGAACACCGGGGAGCTGTTTTTT; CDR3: CASSSPGGWNTGELFF
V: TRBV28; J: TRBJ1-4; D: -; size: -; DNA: TGTGCCAGCAGTCCCCCTAGAGGAAAACTGTTTTTT; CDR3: CASSPPRGKLFF
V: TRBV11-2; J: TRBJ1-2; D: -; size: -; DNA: TGTGCCAGCAGCCCCCAGCTAGGGAACTATGGCTACACCTTC; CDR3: CASSPQLGNYGYTF
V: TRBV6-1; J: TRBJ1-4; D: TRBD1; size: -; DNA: TGTGCCAGCAGTGATATAGGTGGACAGGGGCATGAAAAACTGTTTTTT; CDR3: CASSDIGGQGHEKLFF
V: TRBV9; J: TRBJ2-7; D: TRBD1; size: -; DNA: TGTGCCAGCAGCGTAGCGCCAGGGGGACCCTACGAGCAGTACTTC; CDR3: CASSVAPGGPYEQYF
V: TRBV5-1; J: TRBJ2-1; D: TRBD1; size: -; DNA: TGCGCCAGCAGCCCAGGGGACAGGGGGCCTTCCAATGAGCAGTTCTTC; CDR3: CASSPGDRGPSNEQFF
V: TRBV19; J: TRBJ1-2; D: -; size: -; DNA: TGTGCCAGTAGTTTGGGACACAGAACCATAACTAAGGGTTACACCTTC; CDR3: CASSLGHRTITKGYTF
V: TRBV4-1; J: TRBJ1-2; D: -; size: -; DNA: TGCGCCAGCACCCCGTCGGGGTCACCCTATGGCTACACCTTC; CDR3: CASTPSGSPYGYTF
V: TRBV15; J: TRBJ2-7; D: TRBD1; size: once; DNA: TGTGCCACCAGCAGGGGACAGGGATCCTACGAGCAGTACTTC; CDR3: CATSRGQGSYEQYF
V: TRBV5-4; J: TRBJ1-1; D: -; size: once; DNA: TGTGCCAGCACCCCGCAAGGGCGAACTGAAGCTTTCTTT; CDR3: CASTPQGRTEAFF
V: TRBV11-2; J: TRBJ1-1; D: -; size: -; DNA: TGTGCCAGCAGCTTAGATCTCAGCGAAGCTTTCTTT; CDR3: CASSLDLSEAFF
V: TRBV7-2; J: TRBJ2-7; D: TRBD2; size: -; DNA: TGTGCCAGCAGCTTCTCGGCTAGCGGGGGGGCCTACGAGCAGTACTTC; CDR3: CASSFSASGGAYEQYF
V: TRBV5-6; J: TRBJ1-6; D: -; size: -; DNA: TGTGCCAGCAGCTTGGTGAACCCGACTTCACCCCTCCACTTT; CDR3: CASSLVNPTSPLHF
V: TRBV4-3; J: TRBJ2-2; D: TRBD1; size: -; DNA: TGCGCCAGCAGCCCGGAGACAGGGGGGACCGGGGAGCTGTTTTTT; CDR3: CASSPETGGTGELFF
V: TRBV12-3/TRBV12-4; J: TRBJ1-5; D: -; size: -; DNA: TGTGCCAGCAGTTTCGGGTCCCATGGGCCCCAGCATTTT; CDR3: CASSFGSHGPQHF
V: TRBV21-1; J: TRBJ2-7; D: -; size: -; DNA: TGTGCCAGCAGCAAAGTTGAGGCGGGTAGAGAGCAGTACTTC; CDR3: CASSKVEAGREQYF
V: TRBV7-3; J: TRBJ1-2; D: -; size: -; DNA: TGTGCCAGCAGCTCCACCGCAGGCCTACTTTCGGATGGCTACACCTTC; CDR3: CASSSTAGLLSDGYTF
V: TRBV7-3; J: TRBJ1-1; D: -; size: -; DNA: TGTGCCAGCAGCTTTGGTGGGAACACTGAAGCTTTCTTT; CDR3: CASSFGGNTEAFF
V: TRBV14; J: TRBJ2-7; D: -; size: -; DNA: TGTGCCAGCAGCCAAGAATGGGGAAGGAGCTACGAGCAGTACTTC; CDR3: CASSQEWGRSYEQYF
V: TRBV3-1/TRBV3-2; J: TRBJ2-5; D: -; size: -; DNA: TGTGCCAGCAGCTCCACGCAGACCCAGTACTTC; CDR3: CASSSTQTQYF
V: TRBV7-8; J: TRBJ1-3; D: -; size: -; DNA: TGTGCCAGCAGCCGAGGGATTACTGGAAACACCATATATTTT; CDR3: CASSRGITGNTIYF
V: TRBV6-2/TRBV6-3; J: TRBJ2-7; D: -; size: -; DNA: TGTGCCAGCAGTTACTCGACCCTGGTGAAGCAGTACTTC; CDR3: CASSYSTLVKQYF
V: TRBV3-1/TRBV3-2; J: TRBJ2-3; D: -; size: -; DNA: TGTGCCAGCAGAAGTGGCGGGGGCCGCACAGATACGCAGTATTTT; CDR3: CASRSGGGRTDTQYF
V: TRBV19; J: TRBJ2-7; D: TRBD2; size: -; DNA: TGTGCCAGTAGTGCGACTAGCGGGGCCTACGAGCAGTACTTC; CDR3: CASSATSGAYEQYF
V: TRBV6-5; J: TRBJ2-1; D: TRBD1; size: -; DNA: TGTGCCAGCAGGGACAGGGACTACAATGAGCAGTTCTTC; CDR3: CASRDRDYNEQFF
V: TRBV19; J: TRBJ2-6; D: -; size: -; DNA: TGTGCCAGTAGTCCCGGTGGCCCTAGGGGGGCCAACGTCCTGACTTTC; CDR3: CASSPGGPRGANVLTF
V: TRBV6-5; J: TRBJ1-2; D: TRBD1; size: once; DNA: TGTGCCAGCAGTAACGACAGGGGAGCAGATGGCTACACCTTC; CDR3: CASSNDRGADGYTF
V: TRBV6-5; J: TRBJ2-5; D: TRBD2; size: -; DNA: TGTGCCAGCAGTCACCTAGCGGGGGCGGCGGAGACCCAGTACTTC; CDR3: CASSHLAGAAETQYF
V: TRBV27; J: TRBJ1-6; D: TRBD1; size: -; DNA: TGTGCCAGCAGTACGACAGGGGTGGGCTCACCCCTCCACTTT; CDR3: CASSTTGVGSPLHF
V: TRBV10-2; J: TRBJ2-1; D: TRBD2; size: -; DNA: TGCGCCAGCAGCCTCATCCGACAAATAGCGGGGGGCCCTCTCTACAATGAGCAGTTCTTC; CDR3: CASSLIRQIAGGPLYNEQFF
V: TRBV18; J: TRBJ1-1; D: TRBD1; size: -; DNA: TGTGCCAGCTCTCCCCAGGGGGCTGAAGCTTTCTTT; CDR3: CASSPQGAEAFF
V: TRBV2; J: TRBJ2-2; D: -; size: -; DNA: TGTGCCAGCAGTGAACCCAGCGCGAACACCGGGGAGCTGTTTTTT; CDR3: CASSEPSANTGELFF
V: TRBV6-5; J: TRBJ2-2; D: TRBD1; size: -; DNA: TGTGCCAGCAGTTTTGGGACAGGGAGAACCGGGGAGCTGTTTTTT; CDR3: CASSFGTGRTGELFF
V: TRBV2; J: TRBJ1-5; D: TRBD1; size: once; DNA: TGTGCCAGCAGTGAGACAGGGGTTCAGCCCCAGCATTTT; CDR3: CASSETGVQPQHF
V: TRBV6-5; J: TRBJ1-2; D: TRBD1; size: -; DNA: TGTGCCAGCAGTTTAGCCGGGACAGCCTATGGCTACACCTTC; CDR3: CASSLAGTAYGYTF
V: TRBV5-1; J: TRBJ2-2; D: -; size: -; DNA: TGCGCCAGCAGCCCGGGACGAATTTCGTCTGGGGAGCTGTTTTTT; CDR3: CASSPGRISSGELFF
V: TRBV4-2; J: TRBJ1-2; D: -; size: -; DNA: TGTGCCAGCAGCCGAGAACGGTTTGGGGGTAACTATGGCTACACCTTC; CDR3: CASSRERFGGNYGYTF